This T cell receptor beta chain was recorded in a study of shared clonotypes between healthy human individuals. Profiling relied on immunoSEQ multiplex PCR, and the TCRdb table lists in-frame clones only, not all of them. The sample records roughly 2 million clones, approximately 94% being singletons. The sequenced sample was naive CD4+ T cells sorted from blood. As for subset: CD45RA+ positively selected. The clonotype comes from a man between 18 and 35 years old in good health.

DNA for the CDR3: TGTGCCAGCAGCTTGTTTCGGGTTGTCGGCACTGAAGCTTTCTTT. Its translation: CASSLFRVVGTEAFF. The V call is TRBV5-8, the J call TRBJ1-1, with D unclear. The CDR3 is 15 amino acids. Trimming cost V 1 base and J 4 bases, with 14 bases left between them. Germline V gene sequence: CDR1 SGHTS, CDR2 YDEGEE.